The clone carrying this TCR beta chain appeared once. The antigen is unknown. V shed 0 bases and J shed 6 bases, with 12 bases lying between them. The CDR3 is 15 residues long. Per germline, CDR1 MNHEY and CDR2 SVGEGT. The data belong to a study of T-cell memory formation after mild COVID-19. Each CDR3 protein is one row after TCRdb ran MiXCR on the 5' RACE reads. The sample yields more than 120,000 distinct CDR3 sequences, 19% seen once. Study conclusions and caveats: Cross-reactive memory appears to have joined, as suggested by some responding clones showing up in pre-infection memory. Later expanders leaned CD4+, whereas clones that contracted between day 15 and 85 were balanced CD4/CD8.

The sequenced sample was PBMCs or a T cell subset sorted from them (not recorded which). This chain joins TRBV6-2 or TRBV6-3 and TRBJ1-5; perhaps TRBD1 as D (6 bases). The sequence came from an adult woman who had mild COVID-19 (a few samples of this study predate the infection). Cell type and time point are not known. CDR3 region: CASSYSRQGTQPQHF. The CDR3 nucleotides read TGTGCCAGCAGTTACTCCCGGCAGGGGACTCAGCCCCAGCATTTT.